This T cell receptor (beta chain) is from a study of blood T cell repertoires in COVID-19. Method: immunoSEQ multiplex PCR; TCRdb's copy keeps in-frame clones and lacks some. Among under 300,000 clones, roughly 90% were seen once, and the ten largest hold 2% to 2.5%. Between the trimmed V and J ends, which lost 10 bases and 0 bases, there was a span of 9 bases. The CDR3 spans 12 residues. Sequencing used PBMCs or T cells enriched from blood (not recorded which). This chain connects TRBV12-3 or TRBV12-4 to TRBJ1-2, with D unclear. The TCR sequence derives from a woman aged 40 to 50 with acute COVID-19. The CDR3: CAILRANYGYTF. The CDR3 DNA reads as TGTGCCATCCTGAGAGCTAACTATGGCTACACCTTC.